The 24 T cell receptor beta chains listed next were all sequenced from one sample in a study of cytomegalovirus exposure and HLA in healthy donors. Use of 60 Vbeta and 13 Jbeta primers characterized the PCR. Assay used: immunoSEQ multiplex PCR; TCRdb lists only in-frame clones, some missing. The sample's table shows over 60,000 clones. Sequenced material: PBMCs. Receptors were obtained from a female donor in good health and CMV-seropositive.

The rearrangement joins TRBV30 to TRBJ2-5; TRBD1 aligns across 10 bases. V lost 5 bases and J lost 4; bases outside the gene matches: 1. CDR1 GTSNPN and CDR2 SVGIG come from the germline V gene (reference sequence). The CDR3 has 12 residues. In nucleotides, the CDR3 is TGTGCCTGGGACAGGGGGCCAGAGACCCAGTACTTC. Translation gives CAWDRGPETQYF.

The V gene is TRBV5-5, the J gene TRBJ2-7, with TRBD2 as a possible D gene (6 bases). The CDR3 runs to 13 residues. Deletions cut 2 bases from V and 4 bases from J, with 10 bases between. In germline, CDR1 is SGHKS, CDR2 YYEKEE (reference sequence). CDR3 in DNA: TGTGCCAGCAGCTTACAAGCGGGTTACGAGCAGTACTTC. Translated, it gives CASSLQAGYEQYF.

The CDR3 spells CASSESSVETQYF. Here the CDR3 DNA reads TGTGCCAGCAGCGAAAGTAGTGTGGAGACCCAGTACTTC. The chain employs TRBV7-2 and TRBJ2-5, with unresolved D. Per germline, CDR1 SGHTA and CDR2 FQGNSA. The CDR3 contains 13 residues. The V end lost 5 bases, the J end lost 5 bases, and 12 bases lay between the germline ends. Based on the CDR3 plus reference TRBV7-2 and TRBJ2-5, the full variable domain is GAGVSQSPSNKVTEKGKDVELRCDPISGHTALYWYRQSLGQGLEFLIYFQGNSAPDKSGLPSDRFSAERTGGSVSTLTIQRTQQEDSAVYLCASSESSVETQYFGPGTRLLVL.

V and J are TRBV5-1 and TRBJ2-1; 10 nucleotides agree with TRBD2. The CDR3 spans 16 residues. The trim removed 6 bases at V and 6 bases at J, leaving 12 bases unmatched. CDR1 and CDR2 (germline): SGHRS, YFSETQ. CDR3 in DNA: TGCGCCAGCATGAGCAGAGCGGGAGGGCCGCTCAATGAGCAGTTCTTC. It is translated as CASMSRAGGPLNEQFF.

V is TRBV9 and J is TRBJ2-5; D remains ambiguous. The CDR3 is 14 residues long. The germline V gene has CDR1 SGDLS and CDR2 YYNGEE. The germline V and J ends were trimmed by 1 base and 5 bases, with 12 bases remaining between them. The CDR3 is CASSVIPNVETQYF. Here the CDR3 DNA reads TGTGCCAGCAGCGTAATACCTAATGTGGAGACCCAGTACTTC.

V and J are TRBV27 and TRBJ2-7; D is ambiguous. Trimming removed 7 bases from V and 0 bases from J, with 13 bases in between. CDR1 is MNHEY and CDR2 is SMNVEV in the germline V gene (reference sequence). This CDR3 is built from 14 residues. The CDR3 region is CASKNSRSSYEQYF. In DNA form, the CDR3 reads TGTGCCAGCAAGAATTCTAGAAGCTCCTACGAGCAGTACTTC.

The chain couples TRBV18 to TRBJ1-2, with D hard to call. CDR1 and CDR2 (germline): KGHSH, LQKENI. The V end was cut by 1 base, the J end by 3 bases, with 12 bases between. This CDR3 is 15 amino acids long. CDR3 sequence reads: CASSPQDGGHYGYTF. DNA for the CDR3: TGTGCCAGCTCACCACAAGACGGAGGGCACTATGGCTACACCTTC.

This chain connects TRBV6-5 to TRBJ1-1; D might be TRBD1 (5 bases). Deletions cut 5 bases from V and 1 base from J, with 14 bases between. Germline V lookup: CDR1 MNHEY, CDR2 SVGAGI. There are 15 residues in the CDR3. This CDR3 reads CASSGDWGRNTEAFF. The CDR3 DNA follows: TGTGCCAGCAGTGGGGACTGGGGCCGGAACACTGAAGCTTTCTTT.

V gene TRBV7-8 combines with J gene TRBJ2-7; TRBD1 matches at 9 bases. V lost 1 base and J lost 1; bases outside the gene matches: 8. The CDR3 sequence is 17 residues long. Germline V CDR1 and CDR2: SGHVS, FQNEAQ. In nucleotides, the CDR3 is TGTGCCAGCAGCTTAGGTTGGGGGGGACAGGGATCCTACGAGCAGTACTTC. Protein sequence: CASSLGWGGQGSYEQYF.

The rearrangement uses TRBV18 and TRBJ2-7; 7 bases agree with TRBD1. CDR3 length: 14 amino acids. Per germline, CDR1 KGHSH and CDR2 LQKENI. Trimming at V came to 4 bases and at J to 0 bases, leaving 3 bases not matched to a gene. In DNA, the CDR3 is TGTGCCAGCTCACGGGACAGCCTCTCCTACGAGCAGTACTTC. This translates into CASSRDSLSYEQYF.

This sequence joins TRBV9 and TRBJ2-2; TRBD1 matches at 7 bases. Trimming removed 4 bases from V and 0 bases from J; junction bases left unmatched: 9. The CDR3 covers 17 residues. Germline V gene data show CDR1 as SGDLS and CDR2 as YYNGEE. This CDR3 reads CASSQHRDRTNTGELFF. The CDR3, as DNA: TGTGCCAGCAGCCAGCACCGGGACAGAACGAACACCGGGGAGCTGTTTTTT.

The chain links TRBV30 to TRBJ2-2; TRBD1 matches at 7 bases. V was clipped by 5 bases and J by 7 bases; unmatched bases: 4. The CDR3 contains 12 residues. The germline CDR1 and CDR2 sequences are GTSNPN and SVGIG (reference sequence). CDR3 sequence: CAWGQEYGELFF. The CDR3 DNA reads TGTGCCTGGGGACAGGAATACGGGGAGCTGTTTTTT.

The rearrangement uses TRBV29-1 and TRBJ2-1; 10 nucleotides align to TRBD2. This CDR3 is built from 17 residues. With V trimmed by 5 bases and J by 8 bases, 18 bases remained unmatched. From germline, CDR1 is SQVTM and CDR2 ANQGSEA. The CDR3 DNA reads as TGCAGCGTTTCACGCCCCTCAGCGGGAGGGCCTAGGGATGAGCAGTTCTTC. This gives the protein CSVSRPSAGGPRDEQFF.

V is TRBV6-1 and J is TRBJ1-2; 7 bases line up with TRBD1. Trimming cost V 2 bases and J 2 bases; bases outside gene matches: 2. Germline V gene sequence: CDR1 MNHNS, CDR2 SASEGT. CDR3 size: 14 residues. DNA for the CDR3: TGTGCCAGCAGTGAATCGACAGGGAACTATGGCTACACCTTC. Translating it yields CASSESTGNYGYTF.

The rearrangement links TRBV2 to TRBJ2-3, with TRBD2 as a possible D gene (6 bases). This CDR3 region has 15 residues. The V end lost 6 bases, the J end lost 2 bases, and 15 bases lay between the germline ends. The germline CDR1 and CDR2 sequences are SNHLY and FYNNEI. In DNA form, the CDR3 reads TGTGCCAGCAGGCCCGGGACTTCCACCACAGATACGCAGTATTTT. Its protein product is CASRPGTSTTDTQYF.

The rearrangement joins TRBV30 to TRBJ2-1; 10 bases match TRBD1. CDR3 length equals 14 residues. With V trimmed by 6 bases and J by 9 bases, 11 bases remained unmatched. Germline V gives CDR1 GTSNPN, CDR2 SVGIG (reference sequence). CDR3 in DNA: TGTGCCTGCCCCGGGACAGGGGTCCTTGGTGAGCAGTTCTTC. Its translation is CACPGTGVLGEQFF.

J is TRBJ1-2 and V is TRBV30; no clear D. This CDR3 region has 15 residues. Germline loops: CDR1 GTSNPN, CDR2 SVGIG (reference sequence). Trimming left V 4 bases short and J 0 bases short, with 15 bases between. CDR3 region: CAWTRSGEPNYGYTF. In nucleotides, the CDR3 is TGTGCCTGGACGCGGTCCGGGGAACCTAACTATGGCTACACCTTC.

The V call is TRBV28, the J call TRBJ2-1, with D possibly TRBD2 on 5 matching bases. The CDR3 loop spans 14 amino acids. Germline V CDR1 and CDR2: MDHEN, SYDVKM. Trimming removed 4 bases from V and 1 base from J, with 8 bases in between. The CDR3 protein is CASSSSGSYNEQFF. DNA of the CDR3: TGTGCCAGCAGTTCCTCGGGGTCCTACAATGAGCAGTTCTTC. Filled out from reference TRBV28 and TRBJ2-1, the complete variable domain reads DVKVTQSSRYLVKRTGEKVFLECVQDMDHENMFWYRQDPGLGLRLIYFSYDVKMKEKGDIPEGYSVSREKKERFSLILESASTNQTSMYLCASSSSGSYNEQFFGPGTRLTVL.

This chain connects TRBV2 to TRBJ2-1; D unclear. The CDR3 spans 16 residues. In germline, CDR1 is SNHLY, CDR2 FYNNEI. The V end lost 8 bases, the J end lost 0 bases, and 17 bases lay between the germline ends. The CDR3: CASDFTLVSSYNEQFF. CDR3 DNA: TGTGCCAGCGATTTCACTCTTGTAAGCTCCTACAATGAGCAGTTCTTC.

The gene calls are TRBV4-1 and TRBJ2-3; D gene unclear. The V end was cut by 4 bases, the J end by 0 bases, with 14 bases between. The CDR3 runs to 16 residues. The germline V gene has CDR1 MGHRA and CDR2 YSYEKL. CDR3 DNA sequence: TGCGCCAGCAGCCCCATACAGTTTTCTAGCACAGATACGCAGTATTTT. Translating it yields CASSPIQFSSTDTQYF.

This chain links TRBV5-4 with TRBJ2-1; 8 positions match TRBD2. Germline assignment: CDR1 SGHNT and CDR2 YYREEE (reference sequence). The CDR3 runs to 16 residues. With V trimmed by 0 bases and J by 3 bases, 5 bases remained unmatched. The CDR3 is CASSLGVAGGYNEQFF. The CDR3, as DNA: TGTGCCAGCAGCTTGGGTGTGGCGGGAGGCTACAATGAGCAGTTCTTC.

The CDR3 DNA sequence: TGCGCCAGCAGCTTGGACAGCTATGGCTACACCTTC. This translates into CASSLDSYGYTF. The chain has TRBV5-1 and TRBJ1-2; D uncertain. V was cut by 0 bases and J by 4 bases, with 4 bases left in between. The CDR3 is 12 amino acids. CDR1 is SGHRS, CDR2 YFSETQ, per germline.

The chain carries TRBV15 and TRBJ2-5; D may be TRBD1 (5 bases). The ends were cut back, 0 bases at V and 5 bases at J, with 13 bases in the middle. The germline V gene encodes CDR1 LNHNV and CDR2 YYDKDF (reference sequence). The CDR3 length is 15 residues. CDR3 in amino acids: CATSRDLARAETQYF. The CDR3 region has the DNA TGTGCCACCAGCAGAGATTTGGCCAGGGCCGAGACCCAGTACTTC.

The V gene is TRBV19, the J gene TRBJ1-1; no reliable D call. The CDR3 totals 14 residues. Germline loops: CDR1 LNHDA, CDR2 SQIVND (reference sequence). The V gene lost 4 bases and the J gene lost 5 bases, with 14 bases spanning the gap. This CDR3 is CASSRQRTGTEAFF. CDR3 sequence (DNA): TGTGCCAGTAGTAGACAACGGACGGGGACTGAAGCTTTCTTT.